The subject of this entry is one T cell receptor (beta chain). This clone was detected only once. Its antigen target is currently unknown. Base qualities were left out, and no much larger clone turns up one base away. The trim is 7 bases for V and 0 bases for J, with a gap of 12 bases between the germline ends. The CDR3 goes from the cysteine to the phenylalanine over 14 residues. The sequence is cut down to CDR3 DNA, 42 bases in frame from base 1. CDR1 and CDR2, looked up from the germline V gene, are WSHSY and SAAADI. What this sample's time point label stands for: about 28 days (+/-7) after the second vaccine dose. AZD1222 recipients whose second dose came at about 4 weeks and those whose second dose came at about 12 weeks were combined into one group, since spike-specific TCR depth and breadth did not differ between the two schedules. Samples from vaccinated people were obtained from the UK trials COV001 and COV002, which included a single-blind randomized controlled phase 2/3 trial of AZD1222 (ChAdOx1 nCoV-19) in healthy adults. For TCRbeta chain sequencing, PBMC samples were collected from trial participants at day 0 and at day 28 after the second dose.

The sample is drawn from a study of T cell responses to AZD1222 COVID-19 vaccine (dated by TCRdb to the early 2020s). About the full investigation: A total of around 240 trial participants underwent TCR sequencing, of whom about 200 had received two doses of AZD1222 and some 26 had received two doses of the MenACWY control vaccine. Trial participants were enrolled by age into subgroups of 18-55, 56-69 and 70-plus years, and around 150, 28 and 57 TCR-sequenced participants, respectively, were included in these subgroups.

The CDR3 regions of human TCRbeta chains were analyzed by immunosequencing. The paper's processing steps were these. Repertoire TCRs were matched against a reference library of SARS-CoV-2-specific TCRs generated with the MIRA antigen-specificity platform. Breadth was defined as the fraction of unique TCRs that were SARS-CoV-2-associated, and depth was defined as the fraction of total T cells that were SARS-CoV-2-associated. Using the MIRA data, each spike-specific TCR was assigned both to the spike region to which the TCR was reactive and to a CD4 or CD8 class. Log10-transformed breadth and depth values were compared by one-way ANOVA with Sidak's multiple comparisons tests. What TCRdb holds here is the immuneACCESS table cut down to in-frame rearrangements. Part of the clones is not present; checked against another copy, under half of the missing clones reflect an unresolved V gene, and the others are unexplained. V and J calls and clone size come straight from that table; D and trimming were deduced from the DNA. The sample table lists more than 95,000 clones, 85% to 90% of them with a count of one. Around 4% of the sample belongs to the ten largest clones.

Beyond this particular receptor, the publication reports: CD4 TCRs associated with the vaccine covered the entire spike protein, and the dominant responses were in regions 160-218 and 743-854. Nearly half of unique spike-specific TCRs reportedly recognized epitopes outside regions mutated in the B.1.351 and B.1.1.7 variants. Because no samples from the day 14 peak response were available, repertoires could be characterized only after the peak T cell response. In the small 56-69-year group, the increase in depth fell short of significance, most likely because of low power. Conclusions about previously exposed vaccinees were limited because only a handful of AZD1222 recipients were SARS-CoV-2 seropositive at baseline. After two AZD1222 doses, spike-specific TCR breadth and depth were significantly higher than at day 0 and than in MenACWY recipients. Most participants were white British and females outnumbered males, and the authors suggested that clonal diversity may have been underestimated.

This TCR came from an adult who received the AZD1222 COVID-19 vaccine. The sample consisted of peripheral blood, taken 28 days after the second AZD1222 dose. The rearrangement combines TRBV10-2 with TRBJ1-1, with the D gene uncertain. In nucleotide form, the sequence is TGCGCCAGCACGCCCTTTGTACTGAACACTGAAGCTTTCTTT. The resulting protein is CASTPFVLNTEAFF.